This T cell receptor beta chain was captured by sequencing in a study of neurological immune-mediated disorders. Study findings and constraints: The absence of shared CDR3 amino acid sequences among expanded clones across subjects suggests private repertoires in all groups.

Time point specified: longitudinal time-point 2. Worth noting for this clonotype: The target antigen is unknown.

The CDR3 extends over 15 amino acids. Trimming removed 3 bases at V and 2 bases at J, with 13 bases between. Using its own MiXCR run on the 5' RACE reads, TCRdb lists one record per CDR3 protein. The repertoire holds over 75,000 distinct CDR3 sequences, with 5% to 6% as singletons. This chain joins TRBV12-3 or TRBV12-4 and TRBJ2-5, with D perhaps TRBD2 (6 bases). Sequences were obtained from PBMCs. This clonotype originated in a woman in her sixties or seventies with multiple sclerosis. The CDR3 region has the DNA TGTGCCAGCAGTTTCTCCGGAGGGAAACAAGAGACCCAGTACTTC. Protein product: CASSFSGGKQETQYF.